The 22 T cell receptor beta chains reported below all come from one sample, sequenced in a study of response to subunit inactivated influenza vaccine. TCRdb processed the RT-PCR reads anew with MiXCR; each CDR3 protein has one entry. Of about 500,000 distinct CDR3 sequences in the sample, about 15% are singletons; the top ten hold approximately 3%. The starting material was CD4+ T cells sorted from PBMCs, obtained 23 months after vaccination. The receptors were sampled from a man between 50 and 75 years old who received an inactivated influenza vaccine.

This clonotype was seen at least ten times. The V and J genes are TRBV27 and TRBJ1-1, with TRBD1 matching over 12 bases. Germline CDR1 and CDR2: MNHEY and SMNVEV (reference sequence). Germline trimming cut 5 bases from V and 2 bases from J; bases unmatched to any gene: 6. This CDR3 contains 16 residues. The CDR3 bases are TGTGCCAGCAGTGCCGGGACAGGGGGCGGAAACACTGAAGCTTTCTTT. Protein product: CASSAGTGGGNTEAFF.

The chain joins TRBV6-5 to TRBJ1-3; D call uncertain. Per the germline V gene, CDR1 is MNHEY and CDR2 is SVGAGI. Trimming shortened V by 4 bases and J by 1 base, and 11 bases separated the two germline ends. The CDR3 has 15 residues. The CDR3 region is CASSLSTGSGNTIYF. DNA of the CDR3: TGTGCCAGCAGTTTGTCGACGGGTTCTGGAAACACCATATATTTT.

This clonotype was recorded a few times. This chain links TRBV29-1 with TRBJ2-7; D might be TRBD1 (6 bases). The V gene's germline CDR1 is SQVTM and CDR2 ANQGSEA. The V gene lost 7 bases and the J gene lost 4 bases, with 17 bases spanning the gap. The CDR3 spans 13 residues. The CDR3 loop is CSGQDRDTYEQYF. In DNA, the CDR3 is TGCAGCGGCCAGGACAGAGATACGTACGAGCAGTACTTC.

This clonotype has more than one count but fewer than ten. This chain joins TRBV25-1 and TRBJ2-2; D is possibly TRBD2 (5 bases). CDR1 is MGHDK and CDR2 is SYGVNS in the germline V gene. CDR3 length: 15 amino acids. Trimming stripped 7 bases from V and 0 bases from J, with 12 bases between. The CDR3 spells CASTTSGPNTGELFF. CDR3 DNA sequence: TGTGCCAGCACTACCAGCGGACCGAACACCGGGGAGCTGTTTTTT.

The sample holds a few counts of this clonotype. The V call is TRBV20-1, the J call TRBJ2-5; possibly TRBD1 for D (6 bases). CDR1 and CDR2 (germline): DFQATT, SNEGSKA (reference sequence). The V end lost 8 bases, the J end lost 4 bases, and 11 bases lay between the germline ends. The CDR3 spans 11 residues. CDR3 bases: TGCAGTCTGATACAGGGAGAGACCCAGTACTTC. Translated, it gives CSLIQGETQYF.

This clonotype was observed a few times. V usage is TRBV12-3 or TRBV12-4 and J usage is TRBJ2-5; 10 bases fit TRBD2. CDR3 length: 18 amino acids. V was clipped by 6 bases and J by 5 bases; unmatched bases: 18. The CDR3 sequence is CASRGTSVRARPRETQYF. CDR3 bases: TGTGCCAGCAGAGGGACTAGCGTCCGGGCGAGGCCTAGGGAGACCCAGTACTTC.

This clonotype came up a few times. The chain is built from TRBV7-9 and TRBJ1-1, with 7 positions matching TRBD1. J gave up 5 bases and V 0 bases, and 6 bases lay outside the gene matches. CDR1 is SEHNR, CDR2 FQNEAQ, per germline (reference sequence). The CDR3 totals 15 residues. The CDR3, as DNA: TGTGCCAGCAGCTTAGCAACACAGGGGAGTACTGAAGCTTTCTTT. Its protein is CASSLATQGSTEAFF.

This chain uses TRBV6-2 or TRBV6-3 with TRBJ2-3; D is unresolved. CDR1 is MNHEY, CDR2 SVGEGT, per germline. With 0 bases removed from V and 2 bases from J, the gap between germline ends came to 12 bases. The CDR3 length is 16 residues. In nucleotides, the CDR3 is TGTGCCAGCAGTTACTCGGTCAGAAAAACCACAGATACGCAGTATTTT. This sequence encodes CASSYSVRKTTDTQYF.

Worth noting for this clonotype: With a much larger clone just one base away, this may be a read error. CDR3 nucleotides: TGTGCCAGCACTCCGGGCGTCCAGACAGGGGATACTGAAGCTTTCTTT. Its translation: CASTPGVQTGDTEAFF. V is TRBV7-9 and J is TRBJ1-1; 8 bases align to TRBD1. This CDR3 contains 16 residues. Germline trimming cut 7 bases from V and 5 bases from J; bases unmatched to any gene: 15. Looked up from germline, CDR1 is SEHNR and CDR2 is FQNEAQ (reference sequence).

This clonotype appeared a few times. This chain joins TRBV4-1 and TRBJ1-4; 8 bases align to TRBD1. Germline lookup yields CDR1 MGHRA and CDR2 YSYEKL. J gave up 0 bases and V 0 bases, and 9 bases lay outside the gene matches. The CDR3 consists of 19 residues. This CDR3 is CASSQDEDRVYSTNEKLFF. As DNA, the CDR3 is TGCGCCAGCAGCCAAGACGAGGACAGGGTATATTCAACTAATGAAAAACTGTTTTTT.

This clonotype showed up just a few times. V is TRBV7-9 and J is TRBJ2-5; TRBD1 might be the D (6 bases). V lost 3 bases, J lost 2 bases, and 16 bases lay in between. Germline CDR1 SEHNR, CDR2 FQNEAQ (reference sequence). The CDR3 is 16 amino acids. The CDR3 DNA reads as TGTGCCAGCAGCTTCGTGGTGGGTGGGACACAAGAGACCCAGTACTTC. Amino acids: CASSFVVGGTQETQYF.

The chain recombines TRBV10-1 with TRBJ2-1; 14 positions match TRBD2. V lost 0 bases and J lost 0; bases outside the gene matches: 4. The length of the CDR3 is 19 residues. CDR1 is WNHNN, CDR2 SYGVQD, per germline (reference sequence). The CDR3 region has the DNA TGCGCCAGCAGTGAGTCCCGACTAGCGGGGGGGAGCTCCTACAATGAGCAGTTCTTC. Its translation is CASSESRLAGGSSYNEQFF.

This clonotype has just a few counts. V usage is TRBV27 and J usage is TRBJ2-7; 8 bases map to TRBD1. Per germline, CDR1 MNHEY and CDR2 SMNVEV (reference sequence). V lost 5 bases, J lost 2 bases, and 11 bases stayed unmatched. The CDR3 covers 16 residues. CDR3 in DNA: TGTGCCAGCAGTGACGGACAGGGCAAAAAGCCCTACGAGCAGTACTTC. Protein: CASSDGQGKKPYEQYF.

The chain recombines TRBV28 with TRBJ2-2; D is unclear. V lost 4 bases and J 4 bases, leaving 19 bases between the germline ends. CDR1 is MDHEN, CDR2 SYDVKM, per germline. The CDR3 is made up of 17 amino acids. Here the CDR3 reads CASSSPRAAPGTGELFF. CDR3 nucleotide sequence: TGTGCCAGCAGTTCCCCCCGTGCCGCCCCAGGCACCGGGGAGCTGTTTTTT. Full variable domain (remainder filled in from reference TRBV28 and TRBJ2-2): DVKVTQSSRYLVKRTGEKVFLECVQDMDHENMFWYRQDPGLGLRLIYFSYDVKMKEKGDIPEGYSVSREKKERFSLILESASTNQTSMYLCASSSPRAAPGTGELFFGEGSRLTVL.

This clonotype was detected a few times. The chain employs TRBV20-1 and TRBJ2-3, with 7 bases fitting TRBD1. J lost 3 bases, V lost 5 bases, and 5 bases had no gene match. The CDR3 totals 13 residues. Germline assignment: CDR1 DFQATT and CDR2 SNEGSKA (reference sequence). CDR3 protein: CSADRDRTDTQYF. As DNA, the CDR3 is TGCAGTGCTGACCGGGACAGAACAGATACGCAGTATTTT.

The chain couples TRBV20-1 to TRBJ2-2; TRBD2 agrees at 11 bases. Germline V gene sequence: CDR1 DFQATT, CDR2 SNEGSKA (reference sequence). CDR3 length equals 15 residues. V shed 6 bases, J shed 6 bases, and the junction held 9 bases outside the gene matches. CDR3 coding DNA: TGCAGTGCCGACTCCGGACTAGCGGGCGCCGGGGAGCTGTTTTTT. Protein: CSADSGLAGAGELFF.

The genes are TRBV14 and TRBJ2-3, with a weak D call TRBD2 (7 bases). This CDR3 spans 14 amino acids. V gave up 2 bases and J gave up 9 bases, with 15 bases separating them. In germline, CDR1 is SGHDN, CDR2 FVKESK. The CDR3: CASSQPRGAGTQYF. In DNA, the CDR3 is TGTGCCAGCAGCCAACCCCGGGGGGCCGGAACGCAGTATTTT.

The chain has TRBV7-9 and TRBJ2-1; 8 bases map to TRBD2. There are 15 residues in the CDR3. The trim removed 7 bases at V and 9 bases at J, leaving 14 bases unmatched. In germline, CDR1 is SEHNR, CDR2 FQNEAQ (reference sequence). The CDR3 bases are TGTGCCAGCATTCAAAGCGGGAGTCTTCTCACTGAGCAGTTCTTC. It translates to CASIQSGSLLTEQFF.

This chain joins TRBV20-1 and TRBJ2-2; maybe TRBD2 (9 bases). Between the trimmed V and J ends, which lost 6 bases and 7 bases, there was a span of 21 bases. The CDR3 spans 15 residues. Germline CDR1 DFQATT, CDR2 SNEGSKA (reference sequence). Here the CDR3 reads CSARKASGTGGELFF. The DNA for the CDR3 is TGCAGTGCCCGAAAGGCTAGCGGGACAGGCGGGGAGCTGTTTTTT.

The rearrangement uses TRBV24-1 and TRBJ2-1, with TRBD2 matching 7 bases. The germline CDR1 and CDR2 sequences are KGHDR and SFDVKD. The V and J ends lost 10 bases and 8 bases, in that order; junction bases with no gene match: 10. The CDR3 is 13 residues long. CDR3 DNA sequence: TGTGCCACGGCGGGGGAAGATTGGCATGAGCAGTTCTTC. It translates to CATAGEDWHEQFF.

This chain connects TRBV5-1 to TRBJ2-3, with 10 bases identical to TRBD2. CDR1 and CDR2 (germline): SGHRS, YFSETQ. V lost 2 bases, J lost 2 bases, and 5 bases stayed unmatched. CDR3 length: 16 residues. CDR3 in DNA: TGCGCCAGCAGCTTCCTAGCGGGAGATAACACAGATACGCAGTATTTT. Its translation is CASSFLAGDNTDTQYF. The whole variable domain, remainder taken from reference TRBV5-1 and TRBJ2-3, is KAGVTQTPRYLIKTRGQQVTLSCSPISGHRSVSWYQQTPGQGLQFLFEYFSETQRNKGNFPGRFSGRQFSNSRSEMNVSTLELGDSALYLCASSFLAGDNTDTQYFGPGTRLTVL.

The chain carries TRBV4-1 and TRBJ1-1, with D maybe TRBD1 (5 bases). This CDR3 region has 15 residues. Trimming pared 5 bases from V and 3 bases from J, leaving 16 bases between. CDR1 MGHRA and CDR2 YSYEKL come from the germline V gene. The CDR3 region is CASSDQRGSDTEAFF. The CDR3 DNA follows: TGCGCCAGCAGCGATCAGAGGGGTTCGGACACTGAAGCTTTCTTT.